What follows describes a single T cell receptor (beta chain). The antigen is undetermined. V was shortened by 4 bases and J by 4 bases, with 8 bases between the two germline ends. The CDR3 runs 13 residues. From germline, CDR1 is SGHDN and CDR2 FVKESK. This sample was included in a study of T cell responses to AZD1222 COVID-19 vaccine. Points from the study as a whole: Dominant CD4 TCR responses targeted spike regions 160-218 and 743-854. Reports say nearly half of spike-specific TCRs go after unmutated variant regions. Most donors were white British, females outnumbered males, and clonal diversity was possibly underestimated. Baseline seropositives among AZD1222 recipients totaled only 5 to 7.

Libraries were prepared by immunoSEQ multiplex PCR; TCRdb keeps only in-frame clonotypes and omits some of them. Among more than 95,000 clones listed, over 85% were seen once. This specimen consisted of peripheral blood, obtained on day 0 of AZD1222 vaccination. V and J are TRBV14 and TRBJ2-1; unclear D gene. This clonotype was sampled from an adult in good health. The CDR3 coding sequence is TGTGCCAGCAGCCTGACTCGATACAATGAGCAGTTCTTC. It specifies CASSLTRYNEQFF.